The rows below give T cell receptor beta chains drawn from one sample of a study of human T cells and chemical hapten exposure. One entry per CDR3 protein results from TCRdb running MiXCR on the RACE reads. Of over 95,000 distinct CDR3 sequences in the sample, about an eighth were seen once. The sample consisted of whole blood, taken in connection with sensitization to the hapten diphenylcyclopropenone (DPC). These receptor sequences come from a woman aged 40 to 50 with alopecia areata. Some clones in this sample may be carry-over from other donors' samples. CDR3s include the opening cysteine and the closing phenylalanine or tryptophan. D genes are given only for firm matches. Clone size is not always given. Where it is, it says once, few, many or a class for expanded clones.

>many|TRBD1|TRBV28|TRBJ2-1
TGTGCCAGCAGTTTGGGCAGGGGGCTATACAATGAGCAGTTCTTC
CASSLGRGLYNEQFF
>many|NA|TRBV6-1|TRBJ1-4
TGTGCCAGCAGTGAATTTGGGGAAAAACTGTTTTTT
CASSEFGEKLFF
>many|TRBD2|TRBV11-2|TRBJ2-1
TGTGCCAGCAGCTTAGGTCTAGCGGGAGTGTCCTACAATGAGCAGTTCTTC
CASSLGLAGVSYNEQFF
>many|TRBD1|TRBV20-1|TRBJ1-2
TGCAGTGCTAGAGGGAGGGGACAGGGGGCCAATGGCTACACCTTC
CSARGRGQGANGYTF
>few|TRBD1|TRBV7-3|TRBJ2-5
TGTGCCAGCAGCCTACAGGGGACGGAGACCCAGTACTTC
CASSLQGTETQYF
>few|NA|TRBV29-1|TRBJ1-1
TGCAGCGTATCTTTAAGAAGGACAGCCCAAGCTTTCTTT
CSVSLRRTAQAFF
>NA|NA|TRBV14|TRBJ2-7
TGTGCCAGCAGCCGGGCCATGGCTTCCTACGAGCAGTACTTC
CASSRAMASYEQYF
>NA|NA|TRBV30|TRBJ1-3
TGTGCCTGGAGAAAATGGGAGGATGGAAACACCATATATTTT
CAWRKWEDGNTIYF
>few|TRBD2|TRBV2|TRBJ2-1
TGTGCCAGTGGGGGGGTGAGCTCCTACAATGAGCAGTTCTTC
CASGGVSSYNEQFF
>NA|TRBD1|TRBV7-9|TRBJ2-3
TGTGCCAGCAGTACAGGGGGCGCGAAAGGTTCACTAGCGTCTAGCACAGATACGCAGTATTTT
CASSTGGAKGSLASSTDTQYF
>NA|TRBD1|TRBV29-1|TRBJ2-2
TGCAGCGCTGAGACAGGGTTGAACACCGGGGAGCTGTTTTTT
CSAETGLNTGELFF
>NA|TRBD2|TRBV20-1|TRBJ2-5
TGCAGTGCCCGTGGGAGGGACTCGCGGACCCAGTACTTC
CSARGRDSRTQYF
>NA|TRBD2|TRBV5-6|TRBJ2-1
TGTGCCAGCAGATCACTAGCGGGAGGATTTAATGAGCAGTTCTTC
CASRSLAGGFNEQFF
>NA|TRBD1|TRBV12-3/TRBV12-4|TRBJ2-1
TGTGCCAGCACTGACAGGGCGTCCTACAATGAGCAGTTCTTC
CASTDRASYNEQFF
>NA|NA|TRBV7-9|TRBJ2-1
TGTGCCAGCAGCTTAGCGGGGCCAGGGAAGAGGAATGAGCAGTTCTTC
CASSLAGPGKRNEQFF
>many|TRBD2|TRBV6-5|TRBJ2-1
TGTGCCAGCAGCTGGACTAGCGGGGATAACAATGAGCAGTTCTTC
CASSWTSGDNNEQFF
>NA|NA|TRBV29-1|TRBJ2-7
TGCAGCGTTGACGGGCAGGGTGGAACCTACGAGCAGTACTTC
CSVDGQGGTYEQYF
>few|TRBD2|TRBV7-2|TRBJ2-1
TGTGCCAGCAGCTTGAGCGGGAGGAAAGGGAATGAGCAGTTCTTC
CASSLSGRKGNEQFF
>many|NA|TRBV6-2/TRBV6-3|TRBJ2-1
TGTGCCAGCAGTTTAGACAGTTACAATGAGCAGTTCTTC
CASSLDSYNEQFF
>many|TRBD1|TRBV28|TRBJ2-3
TGTGCCAGCAGTTCCACCGGGACAGGGCCAGATACGCAGTATTTT
CASSSTGTGPDTQYF
>few|NA|TRBV6-1|TRBJ1-6
TGTGCCAGCAAGGAGACCAATAATTCACCCCTCCACTTT
CASKETNNSPLHF
>NA|TRBD1|TRBV6-2/TRBV6-3|TRBJ2-7
TGTGCCAGCAGTCACAGGGGACGCGAGCAGTACTTC
CASSHRGREQYF
>few|NA|TRBV5-4|TRBJ1-4
TGTGTCAGCAGCCTCCGACAGGCCACTAATGAAAAACTGTTTTTT
CVSSLRQATNEKLFF
>NA|NA|TRBV9|TRBJ2-3
TGTGCCAGCAGCGTAGCTGATACGCAGTATTTT
CASSVADTQYF
>NA|NA|TRBV5-4|TRBJ2-4
TGTGCCAGCAGCTCCACAGACAACTTAGCCAAAAACATTCAGTACTTC
CASSSTDNLAKNIQYF
>NA|NA|TRBV7-2|TRBJ2-3
TGTGCCAGCAGCTTAGTCAGGGAAGATACGCAGTATTTT
CASSLVREDTQYF
>NA|TRBD2|TRBV25-1|TRBJ2-1
TGTGCCAGCAGTGAAGCAGCGGGAGTGGGAAATGAGCAGTTCTTC
CASSEAAGVGNEQFF
>few|TRBD2|TRBV10-3|TRBJ2-1
TGTGCCATCAGTGACCCATCTAGCGGGAGGTTAAATGAGCAGTTCTTC
CAISDPSSGRLNEQFF
>few|TRBD2|TRBV10-3|TRBJ2-4
TGTGCCATCAGTGAGGATCTAGCGGGAGCCATTCAGTACTTC
CAISEDLAGAIQYF
>few|NA|TRBV5-1|TRBJ2-5
TGCGCCAGCAGCTCCGGGGGAGGTTCGGAGACCCAGTACTTC
CASSSGGGSETQYF
>few|NA|TRBV6-2/TRBV6-3|TRBJ2-7
TGTGCCAGCAGAAGGGACACCGAGGACGAGCAGTACTTC
CASRRDTEDEQYF
>NA|TRBD2|TRBV12-3/TRBV12-4|TRBJ2-3
TGTGCCAGCAGTGTACTAGCGGGAGTAGATACGCAGTATTTT
CASSVLAGVDTQYF
>NA|TRBD1|TRBV5-4|TRBJ1-6
TGTGCCAGCAGGACCGGGACAGGCGATTATAATTCACCCCTCCACTTT
CASRTGTGDYNSPLHF
>NA|NA|TRBV7-9|TRBJ1-4
TGTGCCAGCAGCACAAGACAGAGAGAAAAACTGTTTTTT
CASSTRQREKLFF
>few|NA|TRBV3-1|TRBJ1-3
TGTGCCAGCAGCCAACTTTCTGGAAACACCATATATTTT
CASSQLSGNTIYF
>few|NA|TRBV7-2|TRBJ2-1
TGTGCCAGCAGCTTTACGTCGGGAGCGGGCAATGAGCAGTTCTTC
CASSFTSGAGNEQFF
>NA|TRBD1|TRBV7-9|TRBJ1-1
TGTGCCAGCAGCTTAGTGCAGGGGGCCACTGAAGCTTTCTTT
CASSLVQGATEAFF
>many|NA|TRBV21-1|TRBJ2-1
TGTGCCAGCAGCAAACGGGAGGGCCTTGGCTACAATGAGCAGTTCTTC
CASSKREGLGYNEQFF
>few|NA|TRBV7-9|TRBJ1-3
TGTGCCAGCAGCAGGACTGGAAACACCATATATTTT
CASSRTGNTIYF
>few|TRBD2|TRBV5-1|TRBJ2-1
TGCGCCAGCAGCTTGTGGGTAGCGGGACACAATGAGCAGTTCTTC
CASSLWVAGHNEQFF
>many|NA|TRBV7-6|TRBJ2-5
TGTGCCAGCAGCTTCCTCCAAGAGACCCAGTACTTC
CASSFLQETQYF
>few|TRBD2|TRBV28|TRBJ2-4
TGTGCCAGCAGTTTGGGTCTAGCGGACGACCGGTGGAGGGGCAAAAACATTCAGTACTTC
CASSLGLADDRWRGKNIQYF
>many|NA|TRBV3-1|TRBJ2-7
TGTGCCAGCAGCCAAGATGGGCCCTACGAGCAGTACTTC
CASSQDGPYEQYF
>NA|TRBD1|TRBV7-9|TRBJ1-1
TGTGCCAGCAGCTTGACAGGGATGGCTTTCTTT
CASSLTGMAFF
>NA|TRBD1|TRBV20-1|TRBJ1-5
TGCAGTGCTCCGTCCCCGAGCACCGGGACAGCTTACAATCAGCCCCAGCATTTT
CSAPSPSTGTAYNQPQHF
>few|NA|TRBV18|TRBJ1-1
TGTGCCAGCTCACCACTAATCAACACTGAAGCTTTCTTT
CASSPLINTEAFF
>many|NA|TRBV7-6|TRBJ2-3
TGTGCCAGCAGCTTAGCGGGGCAGAACACAGATACGCAGTATTTT
CASSLAGQNTDTQYF
>many|NA|TRBV9|TRBJ2-4
TGTGCCAGCAGCGTAGATGGCGTGAGCAAAAACATTCAGTACTTC
CASSVDGVSKNIQYF
>few|NA|TRBV11-2|TRBJ2-1
TGTGCCAGCAGTCCTAGCGTGAATGAGCAGTTCTTC
CASSPSVNEQFF
>few|NA|TRBV10-3|TRBJ1-3
TGTGCCATCAGTGATTTAGGACAATCTGGAAACACCATATATTTT
CAISDLGQSGNTIYF
>few|NA|TRBV7-2|TRBJ1-1
TGTGCCAGCGGACTAAATCGGGGGGGCACTGAAGCTTTCTTT
CASGLNRGGTEAFF
>few|TRBD2|TRBV12-3/TRBV12-4|TRBJ2-5
TGTGCCAGCAGTTTGGGCGGGAGCAGCCCACAAGAGACCCAGTACTTC
CASSLGGSSPQETQYF
>many|NA|TRBV18|TRBJ2-4
TGTGCCAGCTCACCATCTTTAACGGGAGCCAAAAACATTCAGTACTTC
CASSPSLTGAKNIQYF
>NA|NA|TRBV9|TRBJ2-7
TGTGCCAGCAGCGTAGTTGGAGCGAACCCCTACGAGCAGTACTTC
CASSVVGANPYEQYF
>few|NA|TRBV10-3|TRBJ1-4
TGTGCCATATTCCTCAACAGGGACGGTGAAAAACTGTTTTTT
CAIFLNRDGEKLFF
>NA|TRBD2|TRBV27|TRBJ2-7
TGTGCCAGCAGTTCCGCTGGACTAGCCTTCTACGAGCAGTACTTC
CASSSAGLAFYEQYF
>few|NA|TRBV6-4|TRBJ2-7
TGTGCCAGCAGCAGCGAGCAGTACTTC
CASSSEQYF